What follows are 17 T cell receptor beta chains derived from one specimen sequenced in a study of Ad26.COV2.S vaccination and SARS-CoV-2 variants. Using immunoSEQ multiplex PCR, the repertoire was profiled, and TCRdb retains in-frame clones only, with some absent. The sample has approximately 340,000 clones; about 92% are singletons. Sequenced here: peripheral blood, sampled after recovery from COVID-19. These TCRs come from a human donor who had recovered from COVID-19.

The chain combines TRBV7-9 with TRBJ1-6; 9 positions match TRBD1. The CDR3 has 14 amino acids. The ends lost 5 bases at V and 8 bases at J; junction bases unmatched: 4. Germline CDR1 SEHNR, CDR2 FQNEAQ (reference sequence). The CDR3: CASSPRDRDSPLHF. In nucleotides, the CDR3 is TGTGCCAGCAGCCCACGGGACAGGGATTCACCCCTCCACTTT.

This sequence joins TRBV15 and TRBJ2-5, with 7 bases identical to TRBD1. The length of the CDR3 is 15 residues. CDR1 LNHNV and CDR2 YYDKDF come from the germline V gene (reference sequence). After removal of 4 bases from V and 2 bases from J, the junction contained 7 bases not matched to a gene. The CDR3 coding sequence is TGTGCCACCAGCATTCGACAGGGCACTCAAGAGACCCAGTACTTC. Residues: CATSIRQGTQETQYF.

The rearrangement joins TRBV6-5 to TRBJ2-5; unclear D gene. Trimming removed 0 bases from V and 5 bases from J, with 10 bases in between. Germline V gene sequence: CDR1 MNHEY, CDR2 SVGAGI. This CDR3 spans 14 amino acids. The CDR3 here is CASSYSWVAETQYF. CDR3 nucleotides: TGTGCCAGCAGTTACTCGTGGGTGGCGGAGACCCAGTACTTC.

This chain's CDR3 is CASSLSRREKLFF. CDR3 DNA: TGTGCCAGCAGTTTATCTCGGAGGGAAAAACTGTTTTTT. The chain carries TRBV27 and TRBJ1-4; D is undetermined. V was pared by 0 bases and J by 8 bases, with 7 bases between. The CDR3 spans 13 residues. Per germline, CDR1 MNHEY and CDR2 SMNVEV (reference sequence).

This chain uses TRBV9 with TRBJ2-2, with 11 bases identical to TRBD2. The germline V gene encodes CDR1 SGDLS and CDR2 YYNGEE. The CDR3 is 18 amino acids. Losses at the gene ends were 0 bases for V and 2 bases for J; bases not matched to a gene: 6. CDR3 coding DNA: TGTGCCAGCAGCGTAGGAGGCCTAGCGGGGGGTAACACCGGGGAGCTGTTTTTT. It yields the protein CASSVGGLAGGNTGELFF.

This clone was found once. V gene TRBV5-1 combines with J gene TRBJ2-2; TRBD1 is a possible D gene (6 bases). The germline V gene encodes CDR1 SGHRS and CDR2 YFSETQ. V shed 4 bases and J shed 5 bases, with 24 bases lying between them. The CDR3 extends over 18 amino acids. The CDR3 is CASSPRGQSSGYTGELFF. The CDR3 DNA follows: TGCGCCAGCAGCCCAAGAGGACAGTCCTCGGGGTATACCGGGGAGCTGTTTTTT. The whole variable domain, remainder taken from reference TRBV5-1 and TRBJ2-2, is KAGVTQTPRYLIKTRGQQVTLSCSPISGHRSVSWYQQTPGQGLQFLFEYFSETQRNKGNFPGRFSGRQFSNSRSEMNVSTLELGDSALYLCASSPRGQSSGYTGELFFGEGSRLTVL.

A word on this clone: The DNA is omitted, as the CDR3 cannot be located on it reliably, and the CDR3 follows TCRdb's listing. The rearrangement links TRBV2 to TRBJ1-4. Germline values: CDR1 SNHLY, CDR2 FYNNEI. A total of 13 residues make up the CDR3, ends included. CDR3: CASSILEDEKLFF.

The chain's CDR3 is CSASFQGVGTEAFF. The CDR3 nucleotides are TGCAGTGCTAGTTTTCAGGGGGTAGGCACTGAAGCTTTCTTT. The chain links TRBV20-1 to TRBJ1-1, with 7 positions matching TRBD1. V gave up 3 bases and J gave up 4 bases; unmatched junction bases: 8. Germline lookup yields CDR1 DFQATT and CDR2 SNEGSKA (reference sequence). There are 14 residues in the CDR3.

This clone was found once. Here the CDR3 reads CASSEGGPFYEQYF. The CDR3 region has the DNA TGTGCCAGCAGTGAGGGGGGGCCTTTCTACGAGCAGTACTTC. The V call is TRBV2, the J call TRBJ2-7; D might be TRBD2 (7 bases). CDR3 length: 14 amino acids. V was trimmed by 3 bases and J by 3 bases, leaving 12 bases between them. Germline V lookup: CDR1 SNHLY, CDR2 FYNNEI.

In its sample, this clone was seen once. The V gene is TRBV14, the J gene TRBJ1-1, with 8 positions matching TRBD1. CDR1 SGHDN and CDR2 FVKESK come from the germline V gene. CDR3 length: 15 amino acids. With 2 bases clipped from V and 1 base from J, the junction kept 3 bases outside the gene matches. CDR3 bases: TGTGCCAGCAGCCAACAGGGGGCAAGGAACACTGAAGCTTTCTTT. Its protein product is CASSQQGARNTEAFF.

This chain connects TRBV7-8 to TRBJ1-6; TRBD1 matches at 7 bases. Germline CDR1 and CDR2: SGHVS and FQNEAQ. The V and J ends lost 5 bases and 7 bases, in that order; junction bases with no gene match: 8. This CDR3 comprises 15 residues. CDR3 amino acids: CASSPPGQMNSPLHF. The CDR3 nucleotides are TGTGCCAGCAGCCCTCCGGGACAGATGAATTCACCCCTCCACTTT.

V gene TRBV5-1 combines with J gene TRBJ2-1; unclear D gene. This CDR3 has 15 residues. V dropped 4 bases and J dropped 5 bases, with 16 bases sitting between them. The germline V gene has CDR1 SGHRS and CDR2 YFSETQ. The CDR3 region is CASSGIRSAHNEQFF. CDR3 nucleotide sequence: TGCGCCAGCAGCGGAATTCGATCAGCCCACAATGAGCAGTTCTTC.

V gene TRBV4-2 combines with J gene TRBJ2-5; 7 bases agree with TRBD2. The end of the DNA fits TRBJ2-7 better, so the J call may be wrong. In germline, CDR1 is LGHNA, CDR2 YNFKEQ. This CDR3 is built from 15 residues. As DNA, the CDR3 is TGTGCCAGCAGCCAAGGAGCGGGGAGCTCCTACGAGCAGTACTTC. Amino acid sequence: CASSQGAGSSYEQYF.

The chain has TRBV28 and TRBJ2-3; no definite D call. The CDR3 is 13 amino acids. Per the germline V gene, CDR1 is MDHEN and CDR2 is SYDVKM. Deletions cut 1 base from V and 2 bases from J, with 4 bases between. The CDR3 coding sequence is TGTGCCAGCAGTTTATCGTTCACAGATACGCAGTATTTT. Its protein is CASSLSFTDTQYF.

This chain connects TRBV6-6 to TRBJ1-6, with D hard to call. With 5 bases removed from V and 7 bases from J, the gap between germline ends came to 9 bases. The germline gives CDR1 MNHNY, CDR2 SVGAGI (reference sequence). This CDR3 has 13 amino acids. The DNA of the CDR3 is TGTGCCAGCAGTGGGGAGAGAAATTCACCCCTCCACTTT. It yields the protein CASSGERNSPLHF.

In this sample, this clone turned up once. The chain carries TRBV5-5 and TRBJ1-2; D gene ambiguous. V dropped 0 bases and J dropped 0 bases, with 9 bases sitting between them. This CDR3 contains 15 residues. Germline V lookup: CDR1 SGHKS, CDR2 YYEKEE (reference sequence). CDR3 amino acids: CASSLDRSSNYGYTF. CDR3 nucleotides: TGTGCCAGCAGCTTGGACAGATCCTCTAACTATGGCTACACCTTC.

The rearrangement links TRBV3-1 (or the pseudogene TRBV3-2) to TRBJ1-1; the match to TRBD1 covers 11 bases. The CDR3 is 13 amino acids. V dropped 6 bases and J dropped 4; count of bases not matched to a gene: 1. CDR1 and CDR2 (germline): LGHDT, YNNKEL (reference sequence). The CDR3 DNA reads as TGTGCCAGCAGGGGGACAGGGGGCACTGAAGCTTTCTTT. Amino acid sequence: CASRGTGGTEAFF.